The rows below give T cell receptor beta chains drawn from one sample of a study of blood T cells in healthy people across ages. TCRdb ran MiXCR on the 5' RACE reads and lists one entry per CDR3 protein. The table has hundreds of thousands of distinct CDR3 sequences, 56% seen once. Sequencing was carried out using blood. The receptors come from a man in his forties in good health. Both conserved end residues are part of each CDR3. The D gene is left open where the match is weak. For some rows the clone size is stated as once, few or many, or as a class when expanded; others skip it.

v_call	j_call	clone_size	d_call	cdr3_nt	cdr3_aa
TRBV4-2	TRBJ2-5	.	.	TGTGCCAGCAGCCAAGAGGTTTTAGGGGAGACCCAGTACTTC	CASSQEVLGETQYF
TRBV4-3	TRBJ2-7	.	.	TGCGCCAGCAGCCAAGAGCAATTGGGCCTTAACTCCTACGAGCAGTACTTC	CASSQEQLGLNSYEQYF
TRBV6-1	TRBJ2-1	few	.	TGTGCCAGCAGTGAAGGGTGGGGCCTCAGCTCCTACAATGAGCAGTTCTTC	CASSEGWGLSSYNEQFF
TRBV11-2	TRBJ2-7	once	TRBD1	TGTGCCAGCAGCTTAGATCGCACAGGGGGCGCATCCTACGAGCAGTACTTC	CASSLDRTGGASYEQYF
TRBV24-1	TRBJ2-1	.	TRBD1	TGTGCCACCAGTGACCCCAGGGACAGGGGGCCTTGGGAGCAGTTCTTC	CATSDPRDRGPWEQFF
TRBV7-2	TRBJ2-7	.	TRBD2	TGTGCCAGCAGCCCCTACGGGGGGGCCAATGAGCAGTACTTC	CASSPYGGANEQYF
TRBV27	TRBJ2-1	.	.	TGTGCCAGCACCTCAAGGGGGGGCCACAATGAGCAGTTCTTC	CASTSRGGHNEQFF
TRBV20-1	TRBJ2-3	.	.	TGCAGTGCTAGAGATCTTGTCGGGAGCGGTGATACGCAGTATTTT	CSARDLVGSGDTQYF
TRBV11-2	TRBJ2-1	once	TRBD2	TGTGCCAGCAGCACTCGACTAGCGGGAGGTCGGGATGAGCAGTTCTTC	CASSTRLAGGRDEQFF
TRBV5-1	TRBJ2-1	few	TRBD2	TGTGCCAGCTCACCGGGAGGCGGGCTCTACAATGAGCAGTTCTTC	CASSPGGGLYNEQFF
TRBV29-1	TRBJ2-7	.	TRBD1	TGCAGCGCTCAACAGGGGACCTACGAGCAGTACTTC	CSAQQGTYEQYF
TRBV10-3	TRBJ1-1	few	TRBD1	TGTGCCATCAGACAGGGGGCAGGGGGCACTGAAGCTTTCTTT	CAIRQGAGGTEAFF
TRBV28	TRBJ2-3	.	TRBD2	TGTGCCAGCAGTTTCTTACGGGGGGGCAGCACAGATACGCAGTATTTT	CASSFLRGGSTDTQYF
TRBV6-6	TRBJ2-7	few	.	TGTGCCAGCAGTTACCCATCCCGGGGGCATGAGCAGTACTTC	CASSYPSRGHEQYF
TRBV6-1	TRBJ2-2	.	.	TGTGCCAGCAGTGTAGAGAAGATATACACCGGGGAGCTGTTTTTT	CASSVEKIYTGELFF
TRBV25-1	TRBJ1-5	.	.	TGTGCCAGCAGTGAGGGGGGAGGCAGTCAGCCCCAGCATTTT	CASSEGGGSQPQHF
TRBV24-1	TRBJ2-3	.	.	TGTGCCACCGGCACAGGTCTGGGCACAGATACGCAGTATTTT	CATGTGLGTDTQYF
TRBV6-5	TRBJ1-5	once	.	TGTGCCAGCAGTGACGGGCGAGGAGATCAGCCCCAGCATTTT	CASSDGRGDQPQHF
TRBV12-3/TRBV12-4	TRBJ2-3	.	TRBD1	TGTGCCAGCAGTATCCGACAGGGGTTTGAAGATACGCAGTATTTT	CASSIRQGFEDTQYF
TRBV25-1	TRBJ2-2	once	TRBD1	TGTGCCAGCAGTGGATCCGGGACAGTCGGGGAGCTGTTTTTT	CASSGSGTVGELFF
TRBV29-1	TRBJ2-5	.	.	TGCAGCGTTGAAGACCCCCCGGGGGGCCGTCAAGAGACCCAGTACTTC	CSVEDPPGGRQETQYF
TRBV6-5	TRBJ2-7	few	.	TGTGCCACCACAACGGAGTACGAGCAGTACTTC	CATTTEYEQYF
TRBV29-1	TRBJ2-3	few	TRBD2	TGCAGCCACGCTAGGCTAGCGGGGGGGGGAGATACGCAGTATTTT	CSHARLAGGGDTQYF
TRBV28	TRBJ2-1	.	.	TGTGCCAGCAGAACTCCGCTGGGCAACAATGAGCAGTTCTTC	CASRTPLGNNEQFF
TRBV5-1	TRBJ2-3	.	.	TGCGCCAGCGGTCAAGGCTCGGCAGGGTTCAGCACAGATACGCAGTATTTT	CASGQGSAGFSTDTQYF
TRBV5-1	TRBJ1-1	few	.	TGCGCCAGCAGCTTGGATAGGATCGCTTTCTTT	CASSLDRIAFF
TRBV7-8	TRBJ2-5	.	.	TGTGCCAGCAGCTTATGGGCGGAGACCCAGTACTTC	CASSLWAETQYF
TRBV4-2	TRBJ2-5	few	.	TGTGCCAGCAGCCAAGGTCGCGGGGGACAGGAAGAGACCCAGTACTTC	CASSQGRGGQEETQYF
TRBV28	TRBJ2-7	few	TRBD2	TGTGCCAGCAGTCAAATAGGGGCTAGCGGGAGGGCCTACGAGCAGTACTTC	CASSQIGASGRAYEQYF
TRBV24-1	TRBJ2-5	.	.	TGTGCCACCGCAGGTCAGGAGACCCAGTACTTC	CATAGQETQYF
TRBV9	TRBJ2-5	.	TRBD1	TGTGCCAGCAGCGTAGCTACAGGGGAAGAGACCCAGTACTTC	CASSVATGEETQYF
TRBV29-1	TRBJ2-5	.	.	TGCAGCGTTGGGGAGGCTGGAGAGACCCAGTACTTC	CSVGEAGETQYF
TRBV11-3	TRBJ2-3	.	.	TGTGCCAGCAGCCCCGAACAGGGAACAGATACGCAGTATTTT	CASSPEQGTDTQYF
TRBV9	TRBJ2-6	few	TRBD1	TGTGCCAGCAGCGTTACGACAGGGACATTCTCCTCTGGGGCCAACGTCCTGACTTTC	CASSVTTGTFSSGANVLTF
TRBV18	TRBJ2-7	.	.	TGTGCCAGCTCACTACAGGGTCACGAGCAGTACTTC	CASSLQGHEQYF
TRBV11-2	TRBJ2-1	.	.	TGTGCCAGCAGCCCCCGATTAGTCCGTGGGCGCAATGAGCAGTTCTTC	CASSPRLVRGRNEQFF
TRBV7-2	TRBJ1-2	few	.	TGTGCCAGCAGCTTAGTTCCCAGGGGAAACTATGGCTACACCTTC	CASSLVPRGNYGYTF
TRBV30	TRBJ2-5	.	.	TGTGCCGGGGACGCGGGGTTACAAGAGACCCAGTACTTC	CAGDAGLQETQYF
TRBV24-1	TRBJ2-2	few	.	TGTGCCACCAGTGGGCGGGCGTTCACCGGGGAGCTGTTTTTT	CATSGRAFTGELFF
TRBV7-9	TRBJ1-2	.	TRBD1	TGTGCCAGCAGCGCGGACAGGGCCCTCTTTAGCTACACCTTC	CASSADRALFSYTF